This TCR beta chain was documented in a study of blood T cell repertoires in COVID-19. Study-wide background: The origin of the acute and convalescent COVID-19 samples was the United States, Italy and Spain.

As processed by the authors: Counts of nucleated cells, estimated from reference gene primer amplification, were obtained. Sequenced by immunoSEQ multiplex PCR; TCRdb stores in-frame clones only, minus some. V, J and clone size are taken as reported in that table, and D and trimming were inferred from the DNA itself. The top ten clones hold 5% to 6% of a sample with about 160,000 clones, 70% to 90% of them seen once. The CDR3 loop spans 13 amino acids. V was pared by 1 base and J by 5 bases, with 9 bases between. From germline, CDR1 is SGHDN and CDR2 FVKESK. The sequenced material came from peripheral blood. The chain couples TRBV14 to TRBJ2-7, with D unresolved. The source is a woman aged 50 to 65 with COVID-19, enrolled during active disease. The CDR3 DNA is TGTGCCAGCAGCCAAGGAGAGCCCGACGAGCAGTACTTC. As protein: CASSQGEPDEQYF.